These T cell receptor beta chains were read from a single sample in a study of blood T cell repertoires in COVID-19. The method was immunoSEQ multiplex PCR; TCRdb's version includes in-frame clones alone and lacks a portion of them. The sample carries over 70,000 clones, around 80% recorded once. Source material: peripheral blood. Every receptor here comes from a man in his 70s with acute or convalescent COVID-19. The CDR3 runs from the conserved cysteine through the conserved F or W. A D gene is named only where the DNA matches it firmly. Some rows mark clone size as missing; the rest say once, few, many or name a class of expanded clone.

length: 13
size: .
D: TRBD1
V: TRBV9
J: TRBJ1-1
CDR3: CASSVAGGREAFF
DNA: TGTGCCAGCAGCGTAGCAGGGGGCCGCGAAGCTTTCTTT

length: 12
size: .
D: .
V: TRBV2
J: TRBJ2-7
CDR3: CASSEAFREQYF
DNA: TGTGCCAGCAGTGAGGCGTTCAGGGAGCAGTACTTC

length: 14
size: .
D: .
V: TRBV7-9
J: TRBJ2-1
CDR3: CASSLGRGFNEQFF
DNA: TGTGCCAGCAGCTTAGGCCGAGGGTTCAATGAGCAGTTCTTC

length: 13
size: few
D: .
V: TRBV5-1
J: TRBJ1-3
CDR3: CASSTDIGNTIYF
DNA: TGCGCCAGCAGCACGGACATCGGAAACACCATATATTTT

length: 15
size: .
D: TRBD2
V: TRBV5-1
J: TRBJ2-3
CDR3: CASSLGLAGGDTQYF
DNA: TGCGCCAGCAGCTTGGGACTAGCGGGAGGAGATACGCAGTATTTT

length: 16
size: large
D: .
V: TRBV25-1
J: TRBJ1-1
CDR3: CASSALWTDENTEAFF
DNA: TGTGCCAGCAGTGCCTTATGGACAGACGAGAACACTGAAGCTTTCTTT

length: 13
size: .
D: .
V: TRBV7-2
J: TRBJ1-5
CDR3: CASSSPYNQPQHF
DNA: TGTGCCAGCAGCTCCCCGTACAATCAGCCCCAGCATTTT

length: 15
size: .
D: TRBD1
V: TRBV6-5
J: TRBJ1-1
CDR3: CASSFSETGTGEAFF
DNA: TGTGCCAGCAGTTTCTCAGAAACCGGGACAGGGGAAGCTTTCTTT

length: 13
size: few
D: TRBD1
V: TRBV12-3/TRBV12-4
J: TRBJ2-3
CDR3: CASRTGGGDTQYF
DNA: TGTGCCAGCAGGACAGGGGGTGGAGATACGCAGTATTTT

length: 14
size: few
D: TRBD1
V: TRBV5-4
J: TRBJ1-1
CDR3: CASSPDRGNTEAFF
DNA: TGTGCCAGCAGCCCGGACAGGGGGAACACTGAAGCTTTCTTT

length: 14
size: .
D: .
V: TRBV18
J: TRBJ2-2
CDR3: CASSPPPDTGELFF
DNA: TGTGCCAGCTCACCACCCCCCGACACCGGGGAGCTGTTTTTT

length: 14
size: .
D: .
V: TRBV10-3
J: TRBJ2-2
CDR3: CAISETANTGELFF
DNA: TGTGCCATCAGTGAGACAGCGAACACCGGGGAGCTGTTTTTT

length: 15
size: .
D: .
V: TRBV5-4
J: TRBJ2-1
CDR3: CASSLGLVGDNEQFF
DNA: TGTGCCAGCAGCTTGGGACTAGTGGGCGACAATGAGCAGTTCTTC

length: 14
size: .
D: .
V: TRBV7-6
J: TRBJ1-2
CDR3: CASSPRGTNYGYTF
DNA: TGTGCCAGCAGCCCCCGGGGTACTAACTATGGCTACACCTTC

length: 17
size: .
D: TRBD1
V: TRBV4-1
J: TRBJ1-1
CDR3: CASSQPTGGQRATEAFF
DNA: TGCGCCAGCAGCCAACCCACAGGGGGACAACGGGCCACTGAAGCTTTCTTT

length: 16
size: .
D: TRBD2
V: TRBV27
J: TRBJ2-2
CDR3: CASSLRGEENTGELFF
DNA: TGTGCCAGCAGCCTTCGGGGGGAAGAGAACACCGGGGAGCTGTTTTTT

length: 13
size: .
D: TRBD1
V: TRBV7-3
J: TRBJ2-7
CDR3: CASSPNRGYEQYF
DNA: TGTGCCAGCAGCCCCAACAGGGGCTACGAGCAGTACTTC

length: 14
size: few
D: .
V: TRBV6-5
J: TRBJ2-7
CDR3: CASSYGRGIYEQYF
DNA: TGTGCCAGCAGTTATGGCAGGGGCATTTACGAGCAGTACTTC

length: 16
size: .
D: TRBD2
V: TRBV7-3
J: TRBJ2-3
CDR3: CASSLTERGGTDTQYF
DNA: TGTGCCAGCAGCTTAACGGAACGGGGGGGCACAGATACGCAGTATTTT

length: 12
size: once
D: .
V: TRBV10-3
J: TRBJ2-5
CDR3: CAISEEEETQYF
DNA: TGTGCCATCAGTGAAGAGGAGGAGACCCAGTACTTC

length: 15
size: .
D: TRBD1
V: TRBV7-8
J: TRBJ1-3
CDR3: CASSLTDRAGNTIYF
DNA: TGTGCCAGCAGCCTAACGGACAGGGCTGGAAACACCATATATTTT

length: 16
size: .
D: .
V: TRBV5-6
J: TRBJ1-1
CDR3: CASSFNPGTRSTEAFF
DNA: TGTGCCAGCAGCTTCAACCCGGGAACCAGATCCACTGAAGCTTTCTTT

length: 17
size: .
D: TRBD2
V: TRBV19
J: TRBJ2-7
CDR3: CASSIRLAGSRSYEQYF
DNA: TGTGCCAGTAGTATACGACTAGCGGGGTCTCGTTCCTACGAGCAGTACTTC

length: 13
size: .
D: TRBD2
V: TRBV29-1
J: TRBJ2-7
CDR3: CSVGAGAIYEQYF
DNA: TGCAGCGTTGGAGCGGGAGCGATCTACGAGCAGTACTTC

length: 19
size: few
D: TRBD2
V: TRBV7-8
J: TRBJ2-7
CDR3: CASSLAGTSGRRRSYEQYF
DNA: TGTGCCAGCAGCTTAGCCGGGACTAGCGGGAGACGGCGGTCCTACGAGCAGTACTTC

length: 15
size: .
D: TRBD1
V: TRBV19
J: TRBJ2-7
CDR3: CASSRMTGSSYEQYF
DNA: TGTGCCAGTAGTAGAATGACAGGGAGCTCCTACGAGCAGTACTTC

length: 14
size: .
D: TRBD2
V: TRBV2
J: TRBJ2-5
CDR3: CASIPGTSGETQYF
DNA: TGTGCCAGCATCCCCGGGACTAGCGGGGAGACCCAGTACTTC

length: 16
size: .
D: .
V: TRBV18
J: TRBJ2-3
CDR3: CASSPGRGGSTDTQYF
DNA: TGTGCCAGCTCACCAGGGAGGGGGGGCAGCACAGATACGCAGTATTTT

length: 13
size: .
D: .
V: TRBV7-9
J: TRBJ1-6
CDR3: CASTIGSNSPLHF
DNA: TGTGCCAGCACCATCGGGTCAAATTCACCCCTCCACTTT